A selection of T cell receptor beta chains follows, all from one sample in a study of metastatic and nonmetastatic thyroid tumors. TCRdb reanalyzed the PCR reads with MiXCR. The sample holds about 13,000 clones, approximately 23% seen once. Material: adjacent normal tissue. Source of these receptors: a female donor with papillary thyroid cancer or a benign thyroid nodule (not recorded which). Some clones in this sample may be carry-over from other donors' samples. Both conserved end residues are part of each CDR3. The D gene is left open where the match is weak. Size is stated for part of the rows, as once, few or many counts, or as a class when the clone is expanded.

>14|TRBV5-1|NA|NA|TRBJ2-7
TGCGCCAGCAGCTTGGTTCGGGGCTCCTACGAGCAGTACTTC
CASSLVRGSYEQYF
>16|TRBV9|NA|many|TRBJ2-5
TGTGCCAGCAGCGTCAGCCCGGTTGGTGACCAAGAGACCCAGTACTTC
CASSVSPVGDQETQYF
>15|TRBV10-1|NA|few|TRBJ2-7
TGCGCCAGCAGTGAAGGGGGGACACTGTCCTACGAGCAGTACTTC
CASSEGGTLSYEQYF
>14|TRBV5-1|NA|once|TRBJ1-1
TGCGCCAGCAGCCCAGGACAGATGAACACTGAAGCTTTCTTT
CASSPGQMNTEAFF
>17|TRBV3-1|TRBD2|many|TRBJ2-1
TGTGCCAGCAGCCCCAACATAGCGGGAGGGCCTTTCGATGAGCAGTTCTTC
CASSPNIAGGPFDEQFF
>16|TRBV5-1|TRBD2|medium-sized|TRBJ2-7
TGCGCCAGCAGCTATACCGTCCCGGGACTAGCTCGCGAGCAGTACTTC
CASSYTVPGLAREQYF
>14|TRBV3-1|NA|many|TRBJ2-2
TGCGCCAGCAGCCAGATGGGGGTCACCGGGGAGCTGTTTTTT
CASSQMGVTGELFF
>14|TRBV20-1|NA|NA|TRBJ1-2
TGCAGTGCTGATGACGTACGGGGGGGCGATGGCTACACCTTC
CSADDVRGGDGYTF
>15|TRBV11-2|TRBD1|medium-sized|TRBJ1-5
TGTGCCAGCAGCTTAACCCAGGGGACAGGTCAGCCCCAGCATTTT
CASSLTQGTGQPQHF
>12|TRBV7-2|NA|few|TRBJ2-1
TGTGCCAGCAGCTTAGTGGGAGGCGAGCAGTTCTTC
CASSLVGGEQFF
>13|TRBV4-3|NA|NA|TRBJ2-7
TGCGCCAGCAGCCAGATTCAGGGGAGCGAGCAGTACTTC
CASSQIQGSEQYF
>12|TRBV5-1|NA|NA|TRBJ2-7
TGCGCCAGCTGCGGGGCATCCTACGAGCAGTACTTC
CASCGASYEQYF